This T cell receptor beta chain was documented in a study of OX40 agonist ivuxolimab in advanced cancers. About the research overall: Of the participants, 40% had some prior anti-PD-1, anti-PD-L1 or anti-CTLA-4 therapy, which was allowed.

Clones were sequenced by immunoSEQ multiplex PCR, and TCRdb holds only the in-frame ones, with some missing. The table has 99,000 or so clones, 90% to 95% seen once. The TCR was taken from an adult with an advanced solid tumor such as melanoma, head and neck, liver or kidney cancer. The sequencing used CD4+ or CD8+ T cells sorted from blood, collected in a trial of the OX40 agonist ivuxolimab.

The CDR3 DNA is TGTGCCAGCAGCTTTGTACTAGCGGGAGGTGGGGAGCAGTACTTC. As protein: CASSFVLAGGGEQYF. V and J are TRBV7-2 and TRBJ2-7; 12 nucleotides line up with TRBD2. CDR1 is SGHTA and CDR2 is FQGNSA in the germline V gene. The CDR3 totals 15 residues. The V gene end was trimmed by 3 bases and the J gene end by 7 bases; junction bases not matched to a gene: 7. Filled out from reference TRBV7-2 and TRBJ2-7, the complete variable domain reads GAGVSQSPSNKVTEKGKDVELRCDPISGHTALYWYRQSLGQGLEFLIYFQGNSAPDKSGLPSDRFSAERTGGSVSTLTIQRTQQEDSAVYLCASSFVLAGGGEQYFGPGTRLTVT.